This T cell receptor beta chain was captured in a study of shared clonotypes between healthy human individuals (dated by TCRdb to 2020 to 2022). With regard to the full study: The cohort comprised a couple of women and three men aged 18 to 49 years. Per donor, three plates each were used for CD4 naive and CD4 memory, two for CD8 naive, and one for CD8 memory. To estimate repertoire size and how much clonotypes are shared between individuals, the study performed deep sequencing of blood TCR repertoires from a few healthy adults. To increase sequencing depth and limit assay-specific biases, different laboratories used diverse techniques to prepare libraries and sequence TCR repertoires. Leukapheresis yielded between about 0.94 and 10 billion PBMCs per donor. Beyond this particular receptor, the publication reports: Rarefaction of sorted-subset datasets indicated incomplete sequencing despite the large sequencing depth. Because the study included a small number of donors, the genetic and exposure-history diversity represented was limited. Based on pairwise subsampling, the degree of clonotype sharing among donors was expected to be affected by sequencing depth. Across a handful of donors, approximately 5% of naive CD4, around 3.3% of naive CD8, around 2.5% of memory CD4, and approximately 0.4% of memory CD8 clonotypes were shared. Only blood was sampled, and tissue TCR repertoires likely differ from those in blood. Compared with non-shared clonotypes, the clonotypes found in all four sorted-subset donors had higher generation probabilities. Naive subsets generally had larger estimated clonotype richness than memory subsets.

TCR CDR3 regions were amplified from genomic DNA by multiplex PCR using the deep immunoSEQ assay. Genomic DNA extracted from each cell subset was distributed evenly over all wells of several immunoSEQ 96-well plates, and each plate served as one replicate. For sorted subsets, about 0.2 ug genomic DNA, equal to tens of thousands of T cell genomes, was loaded into each replicate PCR. Purified libraries were measured with a Qubit 3.0 fluorometer, size-checked on a Bioanalyzer 2100, and measured again with the KAPA Library Quantification kit. Every immunoSEQ 96-well plate was sequenced on a dedicated single-read 150-cycle Illumina NextSeq 550 flow cell. Per the authors' processing: Because the immunoSEQ output held only junctional sequences and lacked quality scores, the filtering could not match the filtering applied to full-length reads. Sequences were annotated with PyIR, a Python wrapper for IgBLAST v1.9, and V/J genes and CDR3 were assigned using IMGT germline references. Reads were removed for weak V/J assignments (E-value above 1e-6), missing CDR3, stop codons, out-of-frame junctions, or ambiguous translated residues. A V3J clonotype was defined by an identical inferred V gene, J gene, and CDR3 amino acid sequence. Percentage overlap between repertoires was calculated by dividing the number of shared unique clonotypes by the size of the smaller repertoire. Richness of each repertoire was evaluated using RTK rarefaction, the Chao1 estimator, and Recon v2.1 estimates of unobserved clonotypes. Generation probabilities for all TCRbeta clonotypes obtained by the gDNA method from a handful of donors were computed using OLGA. Held by TCRdb, this immuneACCESS table contains in-frame sequences only and omits some clones. Under half of the omission traces to an unresolved V gene where checked; the cause of the rest is unknown. That table furnishes V, J and clone size, whereas the DNA furnished D and trimming. The sample data list almost 700,000 clones, and 92% of these were observed just once. The top ten clonotypes cover more than 20% of the sample.

As concerns this clone: Its antigen is currently not known. One base away there is no much larger clone; base qualities are not given.

The junction shows trimming of 4 bases on V and 4 bases on J, and the gene matches do not reach 3 bases of it. The germline V gene yields SGHRS for CDR1 and YFSETQ for CDR2. Counted from cysteine to phenylalanine, this CDR3 has 14 amino acids. Of the read, only the CDR3 DNA is kept; its 42 bases are in frame from base 1. CD8 naive samples were obtained by positive selection for CCR7 among CD45RO-negative cells, yielding a CD45RA+CCR7+ population from which TemRA cells were excluded. Healthy HIV-negative adults with no recently reported acute infections or vaccinations were included as donors. Every donor was a Caucasian adult living in Nashville, Tennessee, USA. Blood was collected by leukapheresis, and PBMCs were isolated by Ficoll-Histopaque density gradient centrifugation and then cryopreserved in liquid nitrogen vapor phase. Analytical flow cytometry was used to check the purity and quantity of each magnetically sorted T cell population. Genomic DNA was isolated from every sorted fraction and measured by UV absorbance on a Nanodrop 2000c.

The sequence joins TRBV5-1 to TRBJ2-1; 9 central bases correspond to TRBD2. The material sequenced was naive CD8+ T cells sorted from blood. Sample cell subset or site, as interpreted from the label and publication: CD45RA+CCR7+. The TCR comes from a man aged 25 to 40 in good health. CDR3 sequence: CASSVSGSYNEQFF. The DNA sequence is TGCGCCAGCAGCGTTAGCGGGAGTTACAATGAGCAGTTCTTC. Reference TRBV5-1 and TRBJ2-1 proteins supply the regions before and after the CDR3; the full variable domain is: KAGVTQTPRYLIKTRGQQVTLSCSPISGHRSVSWYQQTPGQGLQFLFEYFSETQRNKGNFPGRFSGRQFSNSRSEMNVSTLELGDSALYLCASSVSGSYNEQFFGPGTRLTVL.